A single sample is the source of the 23 T cell receptor beta chains below, sequenced in a study of blood T cells in healthy people across ages. Primed by a sample-barcoded 5' primer and a J-beta primer mix, a second PCR proceeded for roughly 6 to 12 cycles. TCRdb ran MiXCR on the 5' RACE reads and lists one entry per CDR3 protein. The repertoire has 650,000 to 800,000 distinct CDR3 sequences, around 45% of them found once; the top ten carry about 19%. The sequenced material came from blood. Every receptor here comes from a man in his sixties in good health.

Details on this clonotype: A much larger clone differs from this one at a single base, so this may be a read error. CDR3 region: CASSDVRGDIQYF. In nucleotides, the CDR3 is TGTGCCAGCAGTGACGTCCGGGGTGACATTCAGTACTTC. J is TRBJ2-4 and V is TRBV28, with D tentatively TRBD2 (5 bases). V gave up 5 bases and J gave up 8 bases, with 13 bases separating them. This CDR3 comprises 13 residues. CDR1 MDHEN and CDR2 SYDVKM come from the germline V gene. The entire variable domain, with the rest obtained from reference TRBV28 and TRBJ2-4, is as follows: DVKVTQSSRYLVKRTGEKVFLECVQDMDHENMFWYRQDPGLGLRLIYFSYDVKMKEKGDIPEGYSVSREKKERFSLILESASTNQTSMYLCASSDVRGDIQYFGAGTRLSVL.

The rearrangement uses TRBV12-3 or TRBV12-4 and TRBJ1-2; TRBD1 matches at 8 bases. This CDR3 is built from 16 residues. J gave up 1 base and V 5 bases, and 9 bases lay outside the gene matches. The DNA for the CDR3 is TGTGCCAGCAGTCCGACCAGACAGGGGCATAACTATGGCTACACCTTC. Translated: CASSPTRQGHNYGYTF.

CDR3 residues: CATSREGGLMNEQYF. The CDR3 DNA reads as TGTGCCACCAGCAGAGAAGGGGGCTTAATGAACGAGCAGTACTTC. The V gene is TRBV15, the J gene TRBJ2-7; 7 bases are shared with TRBD1. Germline V gene sequence: CDR1 LNHNV, CDR2 YYDKDF (reference sequence). The J segment lost 5 bases and the V segment lost 0 bases, leaving 7 bases of the junction unmatched. The CDR3 is 15 amino acids.

This chain joins TRBV2 and TRBJ2-6; the D is unclear. From germline, CDR1 is SNHLY and CDR2 FYNNEI. This CDR3 has 16 residues. Trimming removed 3 bases from V and 3 bases from J, with 12 bases in between. The CDR3 sequence is CASSEGRVGGANVLTF. CDR3 coding DNA: TGTGCCAGCAGTGAGGGTAGGGTCGGTGGGGCCAACGTCCTGACTTTC.

This clonotype was seen only a few times. This sequence joins TRBV20-1 and TRBJ1-2, with D unresolved. CDR1 is DFQATT, CDR2 SNEGSKA, per germline (reference sequence). The CDR3 runs 12 residues. With 4 bases removed from V and 4 bases from J, the gap between germline ends came to 10 bases. CDR3 sequence (DNA): TGCAGTGCTAAAAGGGTATCCTATGGCTACACCTTC. Protein: CSAKRVSYGYTF.

This clonotype was seen only a few times. The chain joins TRBV12-3 or TRBV12-4 to TRBJ2-2; D possibly corresponds to TRBD1 (6 bases). This CDR3 contains 13 residues. The V gene lost 2 bases and the J gene lost 8 bases, with 9 bases spanning the gap. The CDR3 coding sequence is TGTGCCAGCAGTTTAACAGGGCCTGGGGAGCTGTTTTTT. Its protein product is CASSLTGPGELFF.

The sample holds a few counts of this clonotype. V usage is TRBV7-2 and J usage is TRBJ2-1; D perhaps matches TRBD2 (7 bases). The CDR3 covers 13 residues. The germline CDR1 and CDR2 sequences are SGHTA and FQGNSA. V was shortened by 6 bases and J by 8 bases, with 14 bases between the two germline ends. CDR3 sequence (DNA): TGTGCCAGCAGGGGACAAGGGGGGGATGAGCAGTTCTTC. Protein product: CASRGQGGDEQFF.

The chain has TRBV10-3 and TRBJ1-1; TRBD1 might be the D (5 bases). CDR1 and CDR2 (germline): ENHRY, SYGVKD. V was cut by 10 bases and J by 4 bases, with 13 bases left in between. This CDR3 comprises 12 residues. CDR3 bases: TGTGCCACCCTTGGGGGGAGCACTGAAGCTTTCTTT. Amino acids: CATLGGSTEAFF.

The CDR3 loop reads CASSEVGQGADYGYTF. The CDR3, as DNA: TGTGCCAGCAGTGAAGTCGGACAGGGGGCAGACTATGGCTACACCTTC. This chain connects TRBV6-1 to TRBJ1-2; TRBD1 matches 11 bases. The CDR3 is 16 amino acids. Trimming removed 1 base from V and 3 bases from J; junction bases left unmatched: 4. The germline gives CDR1 MNHNS, CDR2 SASEGT.

Only a few counts were recorded for this clonotype. The genes are TRBV4-3 and TRBJ2-4, with 12 bases identical to TRBD2. J was trimmed by 10 bases and V by 4 bases; bases with no gene match: 8. The CDR3 has 15 amino acids. CDR1 is LGHNA, CDR2 YSLEER, per germline. The CDR3 region is CASSRLAGGPNIQYF. CDR3 nucleotides: TGCGCCAGCAGCCGCCTAGCGGGGGGGCCGAATATTCAGTACTTC.

This chain connects TRBV28 to TRBJ1-5; D might be TRBD1 (5 bases). This CDR3 comprises 15 residues. Germline CDR1 reads MDHEN; CDR2 reads SYDVKM. Trimming shortened V by 6 bases and J by 0 bases, and 12 bases separated the two germline ends. CDR3 sequence: CASRPLGGSNQPQHF. DNA for the CDR3: TGTGCCAGCAGACCCCTCGGGGGTAGCAATCAGCCCCAGCATTTT.

The V call is TRBV6-2 or TRBV6-3, the J call TRBJ2-1; 9 bases are shared with TRBD1. With the DNA end fitting TRBJ2-7 better, the J assignment may be wrong. The CDR3 contains 16 residues. Germline-derived CDR1 and CDR2 are MNHEY and SVGEGT. The CDR3 sequence: CASSYSIRTGVYEQYF. As DNA, the CDR3 is TGTGCCAGCAGTTACTCGATACGGACAGGGGTCTACGAGCAGTACTTC.

The rearrangement uses TRBV4-1 and TRBJ2-7; unclear D gene. V was trimmed by 1 base and J by 0 bases, leaving 10 bases between them. The germline V gene has CDR1 MGHRA and CDR2 YSYEKL. The CDR3 spans 15 residues. This CDR3 reads CASSQVSSGSYEQYF. Here the CDR3 DNA reads TGCGCCAGCAGCCAAGTTTCAAGTGGCTCCTACGAGCAGTACTTC.

The chain recombines TRBV4-1 with TRBJ1-1, with TRBD1 as a possible D gene (6 bases). The germline gives CDR1 MGHRA, CDR2 YSYEKL. The CDR3 covers 15 residues. Trimming removed 3 bases from V and 6 bases from J, with 17 bases in between. CDR3 sequence: CASSHIRGEGAEAFF. In DNA form, the CDR3 reads TGCGCCAGCAGCCATATTAGGGGGGAAGGAGCTGAAGCTTTCTTT.

This clonotype was detected many times. The V and J genes are TRBV9 and TRBJ2-3; the D is unclear. V lost 3 bases to trimming and J lost 0 bases, with 11 bases between them. The CDR3 has 15 residues. Germline CDR1 is SGDLS and CDR2 is YYNGEE. The CDR3 here is CASSDPRFSTDTQYF. The DNA of the CDR3 is TGTGCCAGCAGCGATCCTCGATTTAGCACAGATACGCAGTATTTT.

This rearrangement joins TRBV4-3 to TRBJ2-1; TRBD2 matches 12 bases. V was clipped by 0 bases and J by 1 base; unmatched bases: 10. This CDR3 region has 20 residues. Germline loops: CDR1 LGHNA, CDR2 YSLEER. The CDR3 DNA reads TGCGCCAGCAGCCAAGAAGCAGGCCTAGCGGGGGGGCGTTCCTACAATGAGCAGTTCTTC. Translated, it gives CASSQEAGLAGGRSYNEQFF.

This chain joins TRBV12-3 or TRBV12-4 and TRBJ1-2; unclear D gene. The ends were cut back, 6 bases at V and 7 bases at J, with 18 bases in the middle. CDR3 length equals 14 residues. CDR3 nucleotide sequence: TGTGCCAGCAGGCCCACAAGGGAGTCGGGTGGCTACACCTTC. Protein product: CASRPTRESGGYTF.

This clonotype was recorded at least ten times. This sequence joins TRBV12-3 or TRBV12-4 and TRBJ2-7, with D unclear. This CDR3 spans 12 amino acids. V was cut by 5 bases and J by 7 bases, with 12 bases left in between. The CDR3 loop reads CASSPRVIEQYF. The CDR3 bases are TGTGCCAGCAGTCCTCGGGTGATAGAGCAGTACTTC.

This clonotype was detected only a few times. In DNA, the CDR3 is TGCAGGGACAGCCCGGATCATCGCGCCCGCACAGATACGCAGTATTTT. Amino acid sequence: CRDSPDHRARTDTQYF. The V call is TRBV20-1, the J call TRBJ2-3; the D gene is possibly TRBD1 (6 bases). The CDR3 loop spans 16 amino acids. Germline V gives CDR1 DFQATT, CDR2 SNEGSKA (reference sequence).

In this sample, this clonotype turned up many times. This chain links TRBV29-1 with TRBJ2-1; tentative D call: TRBD1 (5 bases). Germline CDR1 and CDR2: SQVTM and ANQGSEA. Trimming took off 4 bases at V and 0 bases at J, with 10 bases between the two ends. The CDR3 spans 14 residues. Here the CDR3 reads CSVAQGSSYNEQFF. DNA of the CDR3: TGCAGCGTTGCCCAGGGAAGCTCCTACAATGAGCAGTTCTTC.

CDR3 DNA: TGTGCCAGCAGCCCTACGGCAGGGGGATTGGGCGAGCAGTACTTC. It is translated as CASSPTAGGLGEQYF. This sequence joins TRBV7-7 and TRBJ2-7; 7 nucleotides match TRBD1. CDR3 length: 15 residues. The ends lost 5 bases at V and 6 bases at J; junction bases unmatched: 13. The germline gives CDR1 SSHAT, CDR2 FNYEAQ (reference sequence).

This clonotype appeared many times. V gene TRBV4-2 combines with J gene TRBJ2-7; 7 bases map to TRBD2. This CDR3 contains 16 residues. The trim removed 0 bases at V and 3 bases at J, leaving 8 bases unmatched. The germline V gene has CDR1 LGHNA and CDR2 YNFKEQ. The CDR3: CASSQEDQSGVYEQYF. CDR3 nucleotides: TGTGCCAGCAGCCAAGAAGACCAAAGCGGGGTCTACGAGCAGTACTTC.

This clonotype was found a few times. The J gene is TRBJ2-7, the V gene TRBV30, with TRBD1 as a possible D gene (6 bases). The V end was cut by 0 bases, the J end by 3 bases, with 12 bases between. From germline, CDR1 is GTSNPN and CDR2 SVGIG (reference sequence). The CDR3 has 14 amino acids. This chain's CDR3 is CAWSVDRGIYEQYF. Written as DNA, the CDR3 is TGTGCCTGGAGTGTTGATAGGGGGATCTACGAGCAGTACTTC.